Below, 26 T cell receptor beta chains from the same sample are listed, as sequenced in a study of T cell responses to AZD1222 COVID-19 vaccine. TCRdb keeps only in-frame clones here, not all; method: immunoSEQ multiplex PCR. The top ten clones hold 7.5% of a sample with approximately 100,000 clones, roughly nine tenths of them seen once. The specimen comprised peripheral blood, sampled on day 0 of AZD1222 vaccination. The receptors come from an adult in good health.

This chain connects TRBV30 to TRBJ2-2; no firm D call. V lost 0 bases to trimming and J lost 6 bases, with 8 bases between them. The CDR3 is 13 residues long. In germline, CDR1 is GTSNPN, CDR2 SVGIG (reference sequence). The CDR3 region has the DNA TGTGCCTGGAGTGTAACGCTCGCCGGGGAGCTGTTTTTT. Its translation: CAWSVTLAGELFF.

The chain uses TRBV6-5 and TRBJ1-6; D possibly corresponds to TRBD1 (6 bases). Germline V gene sequence: CDR1 MNHEY, CDR2 SVGAGI. This CDR3 has 13 residues. V was shortened by 7 bases and J by 7 bases, with 11 bases between the two germline ends. This CDR3 is CASIITGNSPLHF. The DNA of the CDR3 is TGTGCCAGCATAATCACAGGGAATTCACCCCTCCACTTT.

There are a few counts of this clone. This rearrangement joins TRBV13 to TRBJ1-1, with 7 bases identical to TRBD1. CDR1 is PRHDT and CDR2 is FYEKMQ in the germline V gene (reference sequence). The CDR3 has 17 residues. V dropped 3 bases and J dropped 3; count of bases not matched to a gene: 13. The CDR3 here is CASSFVASGQTYTEAFF. The CDR3 DNA reads as TGTGCCAGCAGCTTTGTAGCATCGGGACAGACTTACACTGAAGCTTTCTTT.

The chain uses TRBV23-1 and TRBJ2-1; the D call may be TRBD1 or TRBD2 (6 bases each). TRBV23-1 is designated an ORF whose function remains uncertain. V was pared by 3 bases and J by 5 bases, with 29 bases between. This CDR3 region has 20 residues. CDR3 loop: CASSHSIGLATKGGHNEQFF. CDR3 nucleotides: TGCGCCAGCAGTCACTCGATAGGCCTAGCGACAAAAGGGGGACACAATGAGCAGTTCTTC.

The V call is TRBV7-9, the J call TRBJ2-1; TRBD2 might be the D (7 bases). Per germline, CDR1 SEHNR and CDR2 FQNEAQ (reference sequence). The length of the CDR3 is 16 residues. V was clipped by 4 bases and J by 8 bases, with 21 bases between them. The CDR3 protein is CASSSDGGGLMDEQFF. The CDR3 DNA reads TGTGCCAGCAGCTCCGATGGGGGGGGCCTTATGGATGAGCAGTTCTTC.

The chain carries TRBV3-1 (or the pseudogene TRBV3-2) and TRBJ1-6, with 10 bases aligning to TRBD1. The CDR3 has 19 amino acids. Per germline, CDR1 LGHDT and CDR2 YNNKEL (reference sequence). Trimming cost V 0 bases and J 2 bases; bases outside gene matches: 7. The CDR3 DNA reads as TGTGCCAGCAGCCAAGACCGGGACAGGGGATACCCCTATAATTCACCCCTCCACTTT. Amino acid sequence: CASSQDRDRGYPYNSPLHF.

The gene calls are TRBV3-1 (or the pseudogene TRBV3-2) and TRBJ2-3; TRBD2 might be the D (7 bases). The V gene lost 8 bases and the J gene lost 2 bases, with 11 bases spanning the gap. Germline V CDR1 and CDR2: LGHDT, YNNKEL (reference sequence). The CDR3 has 13 residues. As DNA, the CDR3 is TGTGCCAGCGGGGGGGCAACCACAGATACGCAGTATTTT. It specifies CASGGATTDTQYF.

V gene TRBV7-9 combines with J gene TRBJ1-1; 7 bases are shared with TRBD1. The CDR3 spans 19 residues. J lost 4 bases, V lost 2 bases, and 19 bases had no gene match. Germline V gene lookup returns CDR1 SEHNR and CDR2 FQNEAQ (reference sequence). The CDR3 nucleotides are TGTGCCAGCAGCTTATGGTCCTTGGTAAGAAGGGCAGGGGGCACTGAAGCTTTCTTT. It is translated as CASSLWSLVRRAGGTEAFF.

The chain employs TRBV5-4 and TRBJ1-1, with 8 bases lining up with TRBD1. The CDR3 runs 17 residues. V was pared by 2 bases and J by 3 bases, with 12 bases of the junction left unmatched. Germline CDR1 SGHNT, CDR2 YYREEE (reference sequence). CDR3 bases: TGTGCCAGCAGCTTCGTGTGGGCAGGGGGCGCAGACACTGAAGCTTTCTTT. Translated: CASSFVWAGGADTEAFF.

The rearrangement joins TRBV4-1 to TRBJ1-3; D possibly corresponds to TRBD1 (5 bases). This CDR3 is built from 17 residues. Looked up from germline, CDR1 is MGHRA and CDR2 is YSYEKL. Between the trimmed V and J ends, which lost 1 base and 1 base, there was a span of 14 bases. The CDR3 loop reads CASSQAQSGGSGNTIYF. Here the CDR3 DNA reads TGCGCCAGCAGCCAAGCACAATCTGGGGGATCTGGAAACACCATATATTTT.

The rearrangement links TRBV6-5 to TRBJ2-2; tentatively, D is TRBD2 (6 bases). V lost 11 bases and J lost 1, with 17 bases in between. Germline V gene lookup returns CDR1 MNHEY and CDR2 SVGAGI. This CDR3 is 15 amino acids long. CDR3 bases: TGTGCCGCTTCCGGACGGCGGGAGAACACCGGGGAGCTGTTTTTT. Protein product: CAASGRRENTGELFF.

The V gene is TRBV30, the J gene TRBJ1-1; D is uncertain. The CDR3 is 13 residues long. From germline, CDR1 is GTSNPN and CDR2 SVGIG (reference sequence). The ends were cut back, 3 bases at V and 4 bases at J, with 12 bases in the middle. The CDR3 is CAWSAGFRTEAFF. DNA for the CDR3: TGTGCCTGGAGCGCAGGATTTCGCACTGAAGCTTTCTTT.

In nucleotides, the CDR3 is TGTGCCAGCAGCCTGCGTCAACGGGACAGCACAGATACGCAGTATTTT. It yields the protein CASSLRQRDSTDTQYF. The rearrangement links TRBV7-8 to TRBJ2-3; tentatively, D is TRBD1 or TRBD2 (5 bases each). The CDR3 runs 16 residues. V lost 5 bases, J lost 0 bases, and 15 bases lay in between. Per germline, CDR1 SGHVS and CDR2 FQNEAQ.

The chain combines TRBV5-1 with TRBJ1-4; tentatively, D is TRBD1 (6 bases). Germline CDR1 and CDR2: SGHRS and YFSETQ. V was trimmed by 3 bases and J by 8 bases, leaving 23 bases between them. The CDR3 runs to 17 residues. CDR3 bases: TGCGCCAGCAGCTCATATTCCGACAGGACCGGGAGGGAAAAACTGTTTTTT. This encodes CASSSYSDRTGREKLFF.

The chain combines TRBV11-2 with TRBJ1-2, with D possibly matching TRBD1 (6 bases). The germline V gene has CDR1 SGHAT and CDR2 FQNNGV. The V and J ends lost 3 bases and 4 bases respectively, with 12 bases between them. This CDR3 region has 14 residues. This CDR3 is CASSLDGGAYGYTF. CDR3 nucleotide sequence: TGTGCCAGCAGCTTGGACGGGGGGGCCTATGGCTACACCTTC.

A note on this clone: The DNA is omitted, as the CDR3 cannot be located on it reliably, and the CDR3 follows TCRdb's listing. The CDR3 spells CMGVSLHKVCRVNQPQHF. The J gene is TRBJ1-5, the V gene TRBV1; the listed D gene, TRBD1, was not tested against the DNA. TRBV1 is a pseudogene. 18 amino acids form the CDR3, both terminal residues included.

This chain joins TRBV29-1 and TRBJ1-5; no firm D call. CDR1 is SQVTM, CDR2 ANQGSEA, per germline. The CDR3 is made up of 12 amino acids. V dropped 4 bases and J dropped 4 bases, with 8 bases sitting between them. The DNA of the CDR3 is TGCAGCGTTGGCAACGCGAATCAGCCCCAGCATTTT. Amino acids: CSVGNANQPQHF.

The rearrangement joins TRBV5-4 to TRBJ2-5, with 9 bases that match TRBD2. The CDR3 runs 15 residues. The ends lost 2 bases at V and 2 bases at J; junction bases unmatched: 4. The germline CDR1 and CDR2 sequences are SGHNT and YYREEE (reference sequence). The CDR3: CASSFSGSPQETQYF. The CDR3 DNA follows: TGTGCCAGCAGCTTTAGCGGGAGTCCGCAAGAGACCCAGTACTTC.

The chain joins TRBV18 to TRBJ1-1; tentatively, D is TRBD1 (5 bases). Germline V gene lookup returns CDR1 KGHSH and CDR2 LQKENI. V dropped 1 base and J dropped 0 bases, with 9 bases sitting between them. The CDR3 is 15 amino acids. CDR3 residues: CASSPRETVNTEAFF. The CDR3 nucleotides are TGTGCCAGCTCACCACGCGAGACAGTGAACACTGAAGCTTTCTTT.

The table lists this clone with a count of one. This rearrangement joins TRBV5-1 to TRBJ1-3; D call uncertain. CDR3 length: 16 residues. The germline gives CDR1 SGHRS, CDR2 YFSETQ. V was trimmed by 1 base and J by 1 base, leaving 12 bases between them. CDR3 amino acids: CASSLLGPDSGNTIYF. The CDR3 DNA follows: TGCGCCAGCAGCTTGTTGGGCCCCGATTCTGGAAACACCATATATTTT.

The V and J genes are TRBV6-1 and TRBJ1-2; tentatively, D is TRBD1 (5 bases). The germline V gene has CDR1 MNHNS and CDR2 SASEGT. CDR3 length: 15 residues. Trimming took off 3 bases at V and 4 bases at J, with 15 bases between the two ends. CDR3 protein: CASSDNLGPGYGYTF. CDR3 nucleotide sequence: TGTGCCAGCAGTGACAACTTGGGACCCGGCTATGGCTACACCTTC.

The chain employs TRBV19 and TRBJ2-5, with 9 bases lining up with TRBD2. V gave up 3 bases and J gave up 2 bases; unmatched junction bases: 10. Germline CDR1 and CDR2: LNHDA and SQIVND (reference sequence). The CDR3 loop spans 17 amino acids. The DNA of the CDR3 is TGTGCCAGTAGTATGGGCGGGACTAGCCACCCACAAGAGACCCAGTACTTC. Translation gives CASSMGGTSHPQETQYF.

The chain joins TRBV6-1 to TRBJ2-1; TRBD1 is a possible D gene (7 bases). The CDR3 is 17 amino acids. Germline CDR1 is MNHNS and CDR2 is SASEGT. Trimming shortened V by 2 bases and J by 3 bases, and 17 bases separated the two germline ends. Here the CDR3 DNA reads TGTGCCAGCAGTGAATTTGGGCAGGGGGGTTTCTACAATGAGCAGTTCTTC. This gives the protein CASSEFGQGGFYNEQFF.

J is TRBJ1-2 and V is TRBV2; D is undetermined. Germline V gene lookup returns CDR1 SNHLY and CDR2 FYNNEI. V lost 3 bases, J lost 3 bases, and 11 bases lay in between. CDR3 length: 14 residues. CDR3 in DNA: TGTGCCAGCAGTGAGGACCAAACTCACTATGGCTACACCTTC. It codes for CASSEDQTHYGYTF.

V gene TRBV6-5 combines with J gene TRBJ1-1; no clear D gene. This CDR3 has 13 amino acids. CDR1 is MNHEY and CDR2 is SVGAGI in the germline V gene. Trimming cost V 3 bases and J 1 base, with 6 bases left between them. The CDR3 loop is CASSYTENTEAFF. DNA for the CDR3: TGTGCCAGCAGTTATACAGAGAACACTGAAGCTTTCTTT.

The chain recombines TRBV6-5 with TRBJ1-4; tentatively, D is TRBD1 (5 bases). The ends were cut back, 6 bases at V and 8 bases at J, with 19 bases in the middle. The CDR3 runs 15 residues. CDR1 is MNHEY and CDR2 is SVGAGI in the germline V gene. The CDR3 DNA follows: TGTGCCAGCAGGCCTACGACAAGGCGGGACGAAAAACTGTTTTTT. Protein product: CASRPTTRRDEKLFF.